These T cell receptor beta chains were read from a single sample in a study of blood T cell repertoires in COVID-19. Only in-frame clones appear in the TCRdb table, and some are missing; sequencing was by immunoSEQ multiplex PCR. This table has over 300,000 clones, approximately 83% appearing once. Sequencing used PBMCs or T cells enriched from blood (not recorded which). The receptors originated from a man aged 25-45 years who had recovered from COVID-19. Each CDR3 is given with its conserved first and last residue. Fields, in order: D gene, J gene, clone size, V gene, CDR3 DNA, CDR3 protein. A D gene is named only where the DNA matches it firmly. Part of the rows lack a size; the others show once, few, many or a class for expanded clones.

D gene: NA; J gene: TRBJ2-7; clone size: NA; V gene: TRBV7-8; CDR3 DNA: TGTGCCAGCAGCTTAGCGCAGGCATTCTCCTACGAGCAGTACTTC; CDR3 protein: CASSLAQAFSYEQYF
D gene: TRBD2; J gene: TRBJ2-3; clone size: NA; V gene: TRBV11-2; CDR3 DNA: TGTGCCAGCAGCGCTAGCGGGGGGGCTGCAGATACGCAGTATTTT; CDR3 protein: CASSASGGAADTQYF
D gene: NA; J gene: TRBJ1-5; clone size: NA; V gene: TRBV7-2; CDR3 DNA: TGTGCCAGCAGCTTACCGTTACAGCCGCAGCATTTT; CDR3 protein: CASSLPLQPQHF
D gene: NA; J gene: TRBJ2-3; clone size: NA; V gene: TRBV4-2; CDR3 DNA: TGTGCCAGCAGCCAAGATAGGCTAGCCTCAGATACGCAGTATTTT; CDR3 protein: CASSQDRLASDTQYF
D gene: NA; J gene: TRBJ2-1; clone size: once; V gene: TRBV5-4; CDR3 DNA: TGTGCCAGCAGCTTGGGGGGATCAGGGGCCGGTGAGCAGTTCTTC; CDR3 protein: CASSLGGSGAGEQFF
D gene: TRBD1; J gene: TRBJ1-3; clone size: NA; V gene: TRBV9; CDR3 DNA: TGTGCCAGCAGCGTCGGGACAGGGGTAAACACCATATATTTT; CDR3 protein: CASSVGTGVNTIYF
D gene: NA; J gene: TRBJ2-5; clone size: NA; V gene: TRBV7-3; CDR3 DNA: TGTGCCAGCGGATCAGCCGCGGGGGAGACCCAGTACTTC; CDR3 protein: CASGSAAGETQYF
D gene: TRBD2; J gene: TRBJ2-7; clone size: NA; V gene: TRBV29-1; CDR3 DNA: TGCAGCGTTGAAGAGGCGGGGGGGCTGGAGGGAGAGCAGTACTTC; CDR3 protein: CSVEEAGGLEGEQYF
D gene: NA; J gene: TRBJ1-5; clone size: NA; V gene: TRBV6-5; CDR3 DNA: TGTGCCAGCAGTTACCTTGAGGGTCAGCCCCAGCATTTT; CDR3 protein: CASSYLEGQPQHF
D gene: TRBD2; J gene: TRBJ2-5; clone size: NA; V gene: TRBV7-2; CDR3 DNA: TGTGCCAGCAGCAGGGGACTAGCCGAGACCCAGTACTTC; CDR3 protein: CASSRGLAETQYF
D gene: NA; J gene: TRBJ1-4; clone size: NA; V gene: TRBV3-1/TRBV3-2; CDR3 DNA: TGTGCCAGCAGCACACCCGATGCCCCTTGGAAACTGTTTTTT; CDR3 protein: CASSTPDAPWKLFF
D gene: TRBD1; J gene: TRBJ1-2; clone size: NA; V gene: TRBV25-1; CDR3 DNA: TGTGCCAGCAGTGAATGGACAGGATATGGCTACACCTTC; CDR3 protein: CASSEWTGYGYTF
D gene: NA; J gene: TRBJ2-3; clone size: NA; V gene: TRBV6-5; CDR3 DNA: TGTGCCAGCTCTCCGGGACACTTAGATACGCAGTATTTT; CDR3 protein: CASSPGHLDTQYF
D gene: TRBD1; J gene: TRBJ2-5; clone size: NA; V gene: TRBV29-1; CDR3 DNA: TGCAGCGTCCTTACAGGGGGCGGTGAGACCCAGTACTTC; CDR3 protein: CSVLTGGGETQYF
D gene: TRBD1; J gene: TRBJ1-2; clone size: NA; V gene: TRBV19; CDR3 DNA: TGTGCCAGTAGCCGCGGCAAGTGGGACAGGGGGCACTATGGCTACACCTTC; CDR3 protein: CASSRGKWDRGHYGYTF
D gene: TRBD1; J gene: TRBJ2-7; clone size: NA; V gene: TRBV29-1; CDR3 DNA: TGCAGCGTTGAAGTCCGTTACCGGGACAGGGATAACGAGCAGTACTTC; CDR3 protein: CSVEVRYRDRDNEQYF
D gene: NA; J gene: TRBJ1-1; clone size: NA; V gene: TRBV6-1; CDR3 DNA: TGTGCCAGCAGTGAAGCGCTTCAGGGGAGCACTGAAGCTTTCTTT; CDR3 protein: CASSEALQGSTEAFF
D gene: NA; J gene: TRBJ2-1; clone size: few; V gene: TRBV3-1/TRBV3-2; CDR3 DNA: TGTGCCAGCAGCCAAGATTGGAGTGATGAGCAGTTCTTC; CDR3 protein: CASSQDWSDEQFF
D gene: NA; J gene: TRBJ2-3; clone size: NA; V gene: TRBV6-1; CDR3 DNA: TGTGCCAGCAGTGGGGTATGGAGGGGGCCTGGTGGAGATACGCAGTATTTT; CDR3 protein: CASSGVWRGPGGDTQYF
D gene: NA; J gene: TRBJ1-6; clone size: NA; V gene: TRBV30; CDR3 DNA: TGTGCCTGGAGTTCGGGCGGAGGATCACCCCTCCACTTT; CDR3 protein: CAWSSGGGSPLHF
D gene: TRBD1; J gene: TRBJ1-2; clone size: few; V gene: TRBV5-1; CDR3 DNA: TGCGCCAGCAGCTTGGTCGGGACAGGGGACGGTCCGGAAGGCTACACCTTC; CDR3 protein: CASSLVGTGDGPEGYTF
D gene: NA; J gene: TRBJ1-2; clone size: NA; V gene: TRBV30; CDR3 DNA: TGTGCCTGGAGCCCCTATGGGGCCAATGGCTACACCTTC; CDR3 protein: CAWSPYGANGYTF
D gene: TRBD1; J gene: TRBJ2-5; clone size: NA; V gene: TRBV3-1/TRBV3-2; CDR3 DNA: TGTGCCAGCAGCCAAGGTTTTCGGACAGGGGGCCAAGAGACCCAGTACTTC; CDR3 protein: CASSQGFRTGGQETQYF
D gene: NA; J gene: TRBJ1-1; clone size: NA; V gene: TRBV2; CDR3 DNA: TGTGCCAGCAGTGAAATCTCAGGGGTAAACACTGAAGCTTTCTTT; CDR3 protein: CASSEISGVNTEAFF
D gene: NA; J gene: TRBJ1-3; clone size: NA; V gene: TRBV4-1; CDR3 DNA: TGCGCCAGCAGCCAACCGACAGATTCTGGAAACACCATATATTTT; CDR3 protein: CASSQPTDSGNTIYF
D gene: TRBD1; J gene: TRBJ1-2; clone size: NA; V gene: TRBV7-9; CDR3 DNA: TGTGCCAGCAGTTTCGGACAGGGGGCCCCACTGGGCTATGGCTACACCTTC; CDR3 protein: CASSFGQGAPLGYGYTF
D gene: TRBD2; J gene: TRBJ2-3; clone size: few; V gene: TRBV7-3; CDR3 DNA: TGTGCCAGCAGCTTAACAGCTAGCGGGGCAGATACGCAGTATTTT; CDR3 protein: CASSLTASGADTQYF
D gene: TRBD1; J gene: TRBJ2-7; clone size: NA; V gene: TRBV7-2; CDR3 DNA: TGTGCCAGCAGCCGTGGGGGACAGGGAACTTACGGCTTGACCTACGAGCAGTACTTC; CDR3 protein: CASSRGGQGTYGLTYEQYF
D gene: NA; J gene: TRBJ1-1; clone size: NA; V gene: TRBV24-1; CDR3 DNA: TGTGCCACCAGTGATATTTTGGGCCGGCAGGGGAAAATGTTCATGAACACTGAAGCTTTCTTT; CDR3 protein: CATSDILGRQGKMFMNTEAFF
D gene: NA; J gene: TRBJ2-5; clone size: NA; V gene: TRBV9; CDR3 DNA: TGTGCCAGCAGCGTAGAGGAGCGGTTGACGACCCAGTACTTC; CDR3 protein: CASSVEERLTTQYF
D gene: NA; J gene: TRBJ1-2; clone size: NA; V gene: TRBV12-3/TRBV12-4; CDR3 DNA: TGTGCCAGCAGTTTAACAGGTCATGGCTACACCTTC; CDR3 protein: CASSLTGHGYTF
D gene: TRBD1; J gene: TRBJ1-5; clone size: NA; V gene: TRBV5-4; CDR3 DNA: TGTGCCAGCAGCTTGGGAGGGGACAGAAATCAGCCCCAGCATTTT; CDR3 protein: CASSLGGDRNQPQHF
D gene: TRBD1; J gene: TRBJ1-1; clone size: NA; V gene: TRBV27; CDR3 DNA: TGTGCCAGCAGTATTATAACAGGGGCGAACACTGAAGCTTTCTTT; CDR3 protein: CASSIITGANTEAFF
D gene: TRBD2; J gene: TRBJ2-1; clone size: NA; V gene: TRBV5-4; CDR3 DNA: TGTGCCAGCAGCTTGGCGGGAGGTGGGGACAATGAGCAGTTCTTC; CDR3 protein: CASSLAGGGDNEQFF
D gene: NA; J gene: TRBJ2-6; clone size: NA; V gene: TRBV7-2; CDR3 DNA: TGTGCCAGCAGCTTTACAGGGACCCTCTCTTTCTCTGGGGCCAACGTCCTGACTTTC; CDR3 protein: CASSFTGTLSFSGANVLTF
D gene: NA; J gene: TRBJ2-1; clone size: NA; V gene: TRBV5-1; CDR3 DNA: TGCGCCAGCAGCCGGGACACCTACAATGAGCAGTTCTTC; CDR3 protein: CASSRDTYNEQFF
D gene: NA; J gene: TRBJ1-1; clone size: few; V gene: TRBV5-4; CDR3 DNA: TGTGCCAGCAGCTTGGATTGGGGGGGCACTGAAGCTTTCTTT; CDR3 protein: CASSLDWGGTEAFF
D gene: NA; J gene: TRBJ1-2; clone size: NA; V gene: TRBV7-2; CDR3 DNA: TGTGCCAGCAGCTTAGAGGTCCTCCTAGGGGAACAGCTCTATGGCTACACCTTC; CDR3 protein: CASSLEVLLGEQLYGYTF
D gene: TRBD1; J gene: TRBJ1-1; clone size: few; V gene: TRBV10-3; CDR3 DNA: TGTGCCATCAGTGAGCGTGCTGGGACAGCCGGTGGGGAGGCTTTCTTT; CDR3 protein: CAISERAGTAGGEAFF
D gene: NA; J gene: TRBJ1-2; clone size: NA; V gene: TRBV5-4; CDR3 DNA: TGTGCCAGCAGCTTGGGCCAGAACTATGGCTACACCTTC; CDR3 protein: CASSLGQNYGYTF
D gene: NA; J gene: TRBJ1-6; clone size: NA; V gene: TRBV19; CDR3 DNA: TGTGCCAGTAGTATCCACGGTAATTCACCCCTCCACTTT; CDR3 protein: CASSIHGNSPLHF
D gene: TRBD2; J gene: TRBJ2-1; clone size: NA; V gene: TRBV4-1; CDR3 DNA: TGCGCCAGCAGCCAAGATCCAAGGACTAGCGGGGGAAGCAATGAGCAGTTCTTC; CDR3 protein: CASSQDPRTSGGSNEQFF
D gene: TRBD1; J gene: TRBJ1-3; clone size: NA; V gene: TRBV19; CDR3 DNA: TGTGCCAGTAGTATGTCGTTGGGACAGGGCCGCTCTGGAAACACCATATATTTT; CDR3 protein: CASSMSLGQGRSGNTIYF
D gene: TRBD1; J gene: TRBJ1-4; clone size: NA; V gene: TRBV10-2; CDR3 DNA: TGCGCCTCAAACCGGGACAGAAGTGAAAAACTGTTTTTT; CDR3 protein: CASNRDRSEKLFF
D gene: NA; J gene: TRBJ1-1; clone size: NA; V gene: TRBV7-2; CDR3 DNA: TGTGCCAGCAGCCCTCGCCGGACTGAAGCTTTCTTT; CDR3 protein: CASSPRRTEAFF
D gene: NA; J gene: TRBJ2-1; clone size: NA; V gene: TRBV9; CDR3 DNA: TGTGCCAGCAGCGTGGGTGCGGGGTTTGAGCAGTTCTTC; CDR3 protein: CASSVGAGFEQFF
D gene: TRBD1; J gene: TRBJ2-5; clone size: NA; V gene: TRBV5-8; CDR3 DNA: TGTGCCAGCAGCACAGGGGGCATAGGGCGAGAGACCCAGTACTTC; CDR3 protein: CASSTGGIGRETQYF
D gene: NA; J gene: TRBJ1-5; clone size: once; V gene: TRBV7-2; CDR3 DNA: TGTGCCAGCAGCCCATCTTCAGGGGCTAATCAGCCCCAGCATTTT; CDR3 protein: CASSPSSGANQPQHF
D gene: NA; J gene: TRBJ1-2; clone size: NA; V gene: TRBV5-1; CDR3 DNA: TGCGCCAGCAGCTTGCGCACAGGGCGTTATGGCTACACCTTC; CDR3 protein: CASSLRTGRYGYTF